This TCR beta chain was sequenced during a study of cytomegalovirus exposure and HLA in healthy donors. PCR primers comprised 60 Vbeta and 13 Jbeta primers. Profiled with immunoSEQ multiplex PCR; TCRdb holds only in-frame clones, not every one. Seen here are 80,000 or so clones, roughly a tenth observed once, and the top ten hold approximately 24%. The V segment lost 10 bases and the J segment 4 bases; nucleotides outside the gene matches: 14. This CDR3 contains 15 residues. Germline CDR1 reads MDHEN; CDR2 reads SYDVKM. There are a few counts of this clone. Sampled while nominally healthy, donors likely had unrecorded immune exposures.

The receptor was derived from a man in his 60s in good health and CMV-seropositive. Sequencing was done on a sample of PBMCs. This chain links TRBV28 with TRBJ2-7; 9 bases align to TRBD2. The DNA of the CDR3 is TGTGCCACCGTCCAAGTAGCGGGAGATATTTACGAGCAGTACTTC. It yields the protein CATVQVAGDIYEQYF.